This entry concerns a single T cell receptor beta chain. Measured with immunoSEQ multiplex PCR; TCRdb has only the in-frame clones, and not every one. This sample carries 200,000 to 250,000 clones, roughly 88% of them seen once, and the ten largest clones take 3.7%. The J segment lost 5 bases and the V segment lost 4 bases, leaving 8 bases of the junction unmatched. CDR3 length: 15 residues. Germline V lookup: CDR1 SGHRS, CDR2 YFSETQ. The sample is drawn from a study of blood T cell repertoires in COVID-19. The TCR comes from a young woman who had been exposed to COVID-19. This rearrangement joins TRBV5-1 to TRBJ2-5; 10 nucleotides align to TRBD2. The sequenced material came from PBMCs or T cells enriched from blood (not recorded which). This chain's CDR3 is CASSPGLAVLETQYF. The CDR3 region has the DNA TGCGCCAGCAGCCCTGGACTAGCGGTCCTCGAGACCCAGTACTTC.